This T cell receptor (beta chain) was obtained from a study of PD-1 blockade in classical Hodgkin lymphoma. Background on the study: Patients in the cohort were put on intravenous nivolumab, 3 mg/kg every 2 weeks. General study points: There was a significant rise in CD4+ TCR diversity by C4D1, with no such rise for CD8+.

The germline gives CDR1 SGHAT, CDR2 FQNNGV. With V trimmed by 4 bases and J by 3 bases, 3 bases remained unmatched. The length of the CDR3 is 14 residues. Concerning this clone: Its antigen is undetermined.

All patients relapsed after autologous stem cell transplantation, and brentuximab vedotin exposure varied. Best responses were complete response, partial response or progressive disease. The method was immunoSEQ multiplex PCR; TCRdb's version includes in-frame clones alone and lacks a portion of them. The data hold about 110,000 clones, with 89% observed a single time. The receptor comes from a human donor with classical Hodgkin lymphoma. The chain recombines TRBV11-2 with TRBJ2-5; 9 nucleotides agree with TRBD2. The sequencing used peripheral blood mononuclear cells (PBMCs), collected before the second cycle of nivolumab. The CDR3 is CASSWIAGEETQYF. The DNA for the CDR3 is TGTGCCAGCAGCTGGATAGCGGGAGAAGAGACCCAGTACTTC.